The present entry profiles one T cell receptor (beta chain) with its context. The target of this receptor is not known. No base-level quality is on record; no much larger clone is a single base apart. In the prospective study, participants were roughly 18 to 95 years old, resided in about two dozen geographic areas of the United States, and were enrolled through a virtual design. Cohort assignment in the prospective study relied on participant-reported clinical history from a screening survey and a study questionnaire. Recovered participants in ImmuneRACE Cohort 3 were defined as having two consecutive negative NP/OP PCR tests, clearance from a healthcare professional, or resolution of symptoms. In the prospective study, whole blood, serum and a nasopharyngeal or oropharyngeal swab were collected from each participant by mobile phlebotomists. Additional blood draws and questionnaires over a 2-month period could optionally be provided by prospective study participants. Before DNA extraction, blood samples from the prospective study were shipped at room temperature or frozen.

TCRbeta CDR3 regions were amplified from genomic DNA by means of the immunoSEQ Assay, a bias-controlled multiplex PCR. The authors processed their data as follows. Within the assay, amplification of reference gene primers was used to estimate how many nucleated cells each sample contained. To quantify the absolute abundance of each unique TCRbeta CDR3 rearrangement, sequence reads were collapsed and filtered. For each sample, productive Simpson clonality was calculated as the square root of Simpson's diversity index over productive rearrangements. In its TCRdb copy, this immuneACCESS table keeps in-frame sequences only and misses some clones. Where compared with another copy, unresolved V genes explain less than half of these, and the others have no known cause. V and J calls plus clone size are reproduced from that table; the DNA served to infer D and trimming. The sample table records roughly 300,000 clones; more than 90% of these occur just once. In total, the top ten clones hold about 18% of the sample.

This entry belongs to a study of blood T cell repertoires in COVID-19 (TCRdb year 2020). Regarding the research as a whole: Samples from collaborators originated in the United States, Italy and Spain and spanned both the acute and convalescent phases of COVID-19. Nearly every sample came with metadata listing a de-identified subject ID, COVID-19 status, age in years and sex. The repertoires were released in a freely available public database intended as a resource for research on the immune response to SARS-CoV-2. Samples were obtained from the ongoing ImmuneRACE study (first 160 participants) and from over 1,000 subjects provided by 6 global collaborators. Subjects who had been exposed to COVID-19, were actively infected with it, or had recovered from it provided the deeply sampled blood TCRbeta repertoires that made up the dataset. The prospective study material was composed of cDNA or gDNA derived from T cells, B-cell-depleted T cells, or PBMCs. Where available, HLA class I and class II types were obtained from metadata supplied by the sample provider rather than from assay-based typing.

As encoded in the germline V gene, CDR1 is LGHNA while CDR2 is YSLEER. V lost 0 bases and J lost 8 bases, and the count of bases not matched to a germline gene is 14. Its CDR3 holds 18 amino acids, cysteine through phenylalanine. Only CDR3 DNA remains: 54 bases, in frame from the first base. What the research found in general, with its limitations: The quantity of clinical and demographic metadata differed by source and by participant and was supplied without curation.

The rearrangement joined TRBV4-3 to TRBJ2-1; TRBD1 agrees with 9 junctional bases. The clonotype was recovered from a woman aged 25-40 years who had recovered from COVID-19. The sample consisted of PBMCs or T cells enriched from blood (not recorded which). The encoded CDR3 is CASSQDLWATGGLDEQFF. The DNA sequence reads TGCGCCAGCAGCCAAGATTTGTGGGCCACAGGGGGCCTTGATGAGCAGTTCTTC.